This TCR beta chain was observed in a study of control samples from healthy donors and cancer patients. Trimming left V 4 bases short and J 6 bases short, with 15 bases between. CDR3 length: 14 amino acids. Germline CDR1 is MNHEY and CDR2 is SVGAGI. TCRdb's copy holds only in-frame clones and misses some; the assay was immunoSEQ multiplex PCR. The sample carries fewer than 250,000 clones, 91% recorded once. The source material was blood. The chain links TRBV6-5 to TRBJ1-2; TRBD1 might be the D (6 bases). This TCR came from a man in his thirties or forties in good health. CDR3 protein: CASSSGQETNGYTF. Here the CDR3 DNA reads TGTGCCAGCAGTTCGGGACAAGAGACGAATGGCTACACCTTC.